Listed below are T cell receptor beta chains from one sample, sequenced in a study of regulatory T cells in long-lasting Graves disease. TCRdb redid the calling of the multiplex PCR reads with MiXCR, one entry per CDR3 protein. The repertoire includes about 520,000 distinct CDR3 sequences, more than 10% of them detected once, and roughly 8.9% sits in the top ten. This same sample was also part of a study on T cells in Graves' hyperthyroidism and ophthalmopathy.

The source material was peripheral blood mononuclear cells (PBMCs), sampled at new diagnosis, from a patient treated with antithyroid drugs. The receptors originated from a woman in her 30s with Graves disease. The CDR3 runs from the conserved cysteine through the conserved F or W. A D gene is named only where the DNA matches it firmly. A clone size is listed for some rows: how often the clone was seen (once, few, many), or a class if it is expanded.

cdr3_aa cdr3_nt v_call clone_size j_call d_call
CSAPLGSLTDTQYF TGCAGCGCGCCCTTGGGCAGCCTCACAGATACGCAGTATTTT TRBV29-1 . TRBJ2-3 .
CSAPPSGRRDTQYF TGCAGTGCCCCCCCCAGTGGGAGAAGAGATACGCAGTATTTT TRBV20-1 many TRBJ2-3 .
CSAYRDRVVYEQYF TGCAGTGCTTACCGGGACAGGGTGGTTTACGAGCAGTACTTC TRBV20-1 many TRBJ2-7 TRBD1
CASSFSLFSEKLFF TGTGCCAGCAGTTTTTCCCTTTTTAGTGAAAAACTGTTTTTT TRBV6-5 many TRBJ1-4 .
CASSRSTGTFQNSPLHF TGCGCCAGCAGCCGATCGACAGGGACGTTTCAGAATTCACCCCTCCACTTT TRBV4-1 many TRBJ1-6 TRBD1
CASSPRTLDTQYF TGTGCCAGTAGCCCTCGGACACTAGATACGCAGTATTTT TRBV19 . TRBJ2-3 .
CASSLAGLEEKLFF TGTGCCAGCAGCTTAGCAGGCTTGGAAGAAAAACTGTTTTTT TRBV28 . TRBJ1-4 .
CASLATTSTDTQYF TGTGCCAGCCTGGCGACCACTAGCACAGATACGCAGTATTTT TRBV2 many TRBJ2-3 .
CASSRESNDEKLFF TGTGCCAGCAGCCGAGAATCAAATGATGAAAAACTGTTTTTT TRBV7-2 many TRBJ1-4 .
CASTMTQVGETQYF TGTGCCAGCACGATGACGCAGGTGGGGGAGACCCAGTACTTC TRBV2 many TRBJ2-5 .
CAWSANKAGGYTF TGTGCCTGGAGTGCTAACAAGGCTGGCGGCTACACCTTC TRBV30 . TRBJ1-2 .
CASSTRDYRADTQYF TGTGCCAGCAGCACCCGGGACTACAGGGCAGATACGCAGTATTTT TRBV3-1 many TRBJ2-3 .
CASSEHREQGGTEAFF TGTGCCAGCAGCGAACACAGGGAACAGGGAGGCACTGAAGCTTTCTTT TRBV9 many TRBJ1-1 .
CASRRQGATLVRGTDTQYF TGTGCCAGCAGAAGACAGGGGGCGACCTTAGTGCGTGGGACAGATACGCAGTATTTT TRBV6-2/TRBV6-3 . TRBJ2-3 TRBD1
CATRGYNEQFF TGTGCCACCAGGGGATACAATGAGCAGTTCTTC TRBV24-1 . TRBJ2-1 .
CASKVEGNSPLHF TGCGCCAGCAAAGTCGAGGGGAATTCACCCCTCCACTTT TRBV5-1 . TRBJ1-6 .
CASSPQSGGGLYGYTF TGTGCCAGCAGCCCACAATCTGGGGGCGGCTTGTATGGCTACACCTTC TRBV7-2 many TRBJ1-2 .
CASSQGTSGYYEQYF TGTGCCAGCAGCCAGGGGACTAGCGGGTACTACGAGCAGTACTTC TRBV3-1 many TRBJ2-7 TRBD2
CASSVVGGANTGELFF TGTGCCAGCAGCGTAGTCGGCGGGGCGAACACCGGGGAGCTGTTTTTT TRBV9 few TRBJ2-2 .
CASSPQVGGGQPQHF TGTGCCAGCAGCCCGCAGGTAGGGGGCGGTCAGCCCCAGCATTTT TRBV27 many TRBJ1-5 TRBD1
CASTLRRLNTEAFF TGTGCCAGCACACTCAGGCGTCTGAACACTGAAGCTTTCTTT TRBV2 many TRBJ1-1 .
CASSLGGRATGELFF TGTGCCAGCAGCTTAGGCGGGAGGGCCACCGGGGAGCTGTTTTTT TRBV7-2 few TRBJ2-2 TRBD2
CASSLDQARGAFF TGTGCCAGCAGCTTAGATCAGGCTCGTGGGGCTTTCTTT TRBV11-2 many TRBJ1-1 .
CASSSHPGGRETQYF TGTGCCAGCAGCTCCCACCCGGGGGGACGCGAGACCCAGTACTTC TRBV7-7 . TRBJ2-5 TRBD2
CASSSRQGVGYTF TGTGCCAGCAGTTCCCGCCAGGGGGTTGGCTACACCTTC TRBV12-3/TRBV12-4 many TRBJ1-2 TRBD1
CASSPGLAGLGETQYF TGTGCCAGCAGCCCCGGGCTAGCGGGATTGGGAGAGACCCAGTACTTC TRBV7-9 many TRBJ2-5 TRBD2
CASSELRGNSPLHF TGTGCCAGCAGTGAACTTCGAGGGAATTCACCCCTCCACTTT TRBV12-3/TRBV12-4 many TRBJ1-6 .
CASTKTRDSPLHF TGTGCCAGTACCAAGACGAGGGATTCACCCCTCCACTTT TRBV19 . TRBJ1-6 .
CAIAPAGDTQYF TGTGCCATCGCTCCAGCGGGAGATACGCAGTATTTT TRBV10-3 . TRBJ2-3 .
CASSLDYALYEQYF TGTGCCAGCAGCTTAGATTACGCGTTATACGAGCAGTACTTC TRBV7-9 many TRBJ2-7 .
CASSPLGTAKTQYF TGTGCCAGCAGTCCCCTTGGTACAGCGAAGACCCAGTACTTC TRBV12-3/TRBV12-4 many TRBJ2-5 .
CAISLAIYNEQFF TGTGCCATCTCACTAGCGATCTACAATGAGCAGTTCTTC TRBV10-3 . TRBJ2-1 TRBD2
CSARVLRSSASTDTQYF TGCAGTGCTAGAGTCCTCCGTAGCTCAGCTAGCACAGATACGCAGTATTTT TRBV20-1 many TRBJ2-3 .
CASSQDRAWDSPNEKLFF TGCGCCAGCAGCCAAGATCGGGCCTGGGACAGCCCTAATGAAAAACTGTTTTTT TRBV4-1 many TRBJ1-4 TRBD1
CASSLGLAGVVYNEQFF TGCGCCAGCAGCTTGGGACTAGCGGGAGTGGTCTACAATGAGCAGTTCTTC TRBV5-1 . TRBJ2-1 TRBD2
CASSPGLAGAKNIQYF TGTGCCAGCTCACCGGGACTAGCGGGAGCCAAAAACATTCAGTACTTC TRBV18 many TRBJ2-4 TRBD2
CAISELTSGSGELFF TGTGCCATCAGTGAGTTAACTAGCGGATCCGGGGAGCTGTTTTTT TRBV10-3 many TRBJ2-2 TRBD2
CASSLSRGFGQPQHF TGTGCCAGCAGTTTATCGCGGGGGTTCGGTCAGCCCCAGCATTTT TRBV27 many TRBJ1-5 .
CASSLAGHNNSPLHF TGTGCCAGCAGCTTAGCAGGGCACAATAATTCACCCCTCCACTTT TRBV11-3 many TRBJ1-6 .
CASSFPGLAGVEQFF TGTGCCAGCAGTTTCCCGGGACTAGCGGGAGTTGAGCAGTTCTTC TRBV12-3/TRBV12-4 many TRBJ2-1 TRBD2
CSVGTGNPATDTQYF TGCAGCGTTGGGACCGGGAATCCAGCTACAGATACGCAGTATTTT TRBV29-1 many TRBJ2-3 .
CASKDRFSGANVLTF TGTGCCAGCAAAGACAGATTCTCTGGGGCCAACGTCCTGACTTTC TRBV2 many TRBJ2-6 .
CASRGGLHNSPLHF TGTGCCAGCAGGGGGGGGCTTCATAATTCACCCCTCCACTTT TRBV12-3/TRBV12-4 many TRBJ1-6 .
CASNLQGYSNQPQHF TGTGCCAGCAACTTACAGGGGTATAGCAATCAGCCCCAGCATTTT TRBV28 many TRBJ1-5 TRBD1
CASSLGPGASGRIEFF TGTGCCAGCAGCTTGGGACCCGGGGCTAGCGGGAGGATAGAGTTCTTC TRBV5-4 . TRBJ2-1 TRBD2
CASSPIAAEAFF TGTGCCAGCTCACCGATCGCGGCCGAAGCTTTCTTT TRBV18 few TRBJ1-1 .
CASSQRWQPQAFF TGTGCCAGCAGCCAAAGGTGGCAGCCCCAAGCTTTCTTT TRBV3-1 many TRBJ1-1 .
CATSDLTYTEAFF TGTGCCACCAGTGATTTGACATACACTGAAGCTTTCTTT TRBV24-1 many TRBJ1-1 .
CSATPAVPTYNEQFF TGCAGTGCTACTCCTGCGGTTCCGACCTACAATGAGCAGTTCTTC TRBV20-1 many TRBJ2-1 .
CASSFFEGGMNYGYTF TGTGCCAGCAGTTTCTTCGAAGGGGGTATGAACTATGGCTACACCTTC TRBV28 many TRBJ1-2 .
CASSLELAGFSGNTIYF TGTGCCAGCAGCTTGGAGCTCGCCGGGTTCTCTGGAAACACCATATATTTT TRBV5-8 few TRBJ1-3 .
CSVAGYTEAFF TGCAGCGTTGCGGGGTACACTGAAGCTTTCTTT TRBV29-1 . TRBJ1-1 .
CASSFQLNTEASF TGTGCCAGCAGCTTCCAATTGAACACTGAAGCTTCCTTT TRBV7-9 . TRBJ1-1 .
CASSPPWQGSTDTQYF TGTGCCAGCAGCCCTCCGTGGCAGGGAAGCACAGATACGCAGTATTTT TRBV4-2 many TRBJ2-3 .